The 32 T cell receptor beta chains below all came from one sample that was sequenced in a study of shared clonotypes between healthy human individuals. This table comes from immunoSEQ multiplex PCR, and its TCRdb copy is limited to in-frame clones, with some not included. The sample includes a few hundred thousand clones, 75% to 80% seen only once; the top ten take about 12%. The sequencing sample was made of PBMCs. The source is a woman between 35 and 50 years old in good health. Some clones in this sample may be carry-over from other donors' samples.

This chain joins TRBV5-8 and TRBJ2-7; 8 nucleotides agree with TRBD1. This CDR3 is built from 14 residues. Trimming at V came to 7 bases and at J to 4 bases, leaving 10 bases not matched to a gene. CDR1 is SGHTS, CDR2 YDEGEE, per germline. DNA for the CDR3: TGTGCCAGCCTCCTCCAGGGGGCGGTTTACGAGCAGTACTTC. Its protein is CASLLQGAVYEQYF.

The chain recombines TRBV27 with TRBJ1-2, with no clear D. The CDR3 loop spans 14 amino acids. The germline V and J ends were trimmed by 3 bases and 3 bases, with 11 bases remaining between them. Germline V gene sequence: CDR1 MNHEY, CDR2 SMNVEV (reference sequence). For the CDR3, the DNA is TGTGCCAGCAGTTTGCTCCCAACTGACTATGGCTACACCTTC. Its translation: CASSLLPTDYGYTF.

At least ten counts were recorded for this clone. This sequence joins TRBV15 and TRBJ2-7; 8 bases line up with TRBD2. CDR1 and CDR2 from the germline V gene are LNHNV and YYDKDF (reference sequence). The CDR3 runs 16 residues. After removal of 0 bases from V and 6 bases from J, the junction contained 10 bases not matched to a gene. This CDR3 is CATSRDMAIRGGEQYF. CDR3 coding DNA: TGTGCCACCAGCAGAGATATGGCGATCCGGGGGGGCGAGCAGTACTTC.

In regard to this clone: One base separates it from a far larger clone, so it is likely a read error. V is TRBV7-2 and J is TRBJ1-2, with D hard to call. Looked up from germline, CDR1 is SGHTA and CDR2 is FQGNSA. The CDR3 sequence is 12 residues long. Here the CDR3 reads CASSFTNYGHTF. Written as DNA, the CDR3 is TGTGCCAGCAGCTTCACTAACTATGGCCACACCTTC. The complete variable domain, with remaining parts taken from reference TRBV7-2 and TRBJ1-2, reads GAGVSQSPSNKVTEKGKDVELRCDPISGHTALYWYRQSLGQGLEFLIYFQGNSAPDKSGLPSDRFSAERTGGSVSTLTIQRTQQEDSAVYLCASSFTNYGHTFGSGTRLTVV.

This rearrangement joins TRBV5-1 to TRBJ1-2, with D tentatively TRBD1 (5 bases). The germline CDR1 and CDR2 sequences are SGHRS and YFSETQ. Trimming took off 5 bases at V and 3 bases at J, with 11 bases between the two ends. This CDR3 spans 13 amino acids. CDR3: CASRITGDYGYTF. The CDR3 region has the DNA TGCGCCAGCAGAATTACAGGTGACTATGGCTACACCTTC. The variable domain in full, with the rest retrieved from reference TRBV5-1 and TRBJ1-2, is KAGVTQTPRYLIKTRGQQVTLSCSPISGHRSVSWYQQTPGQGLQFLFEYFSETQRNKGNFPGRFSGRQFSNSRSEMNVSTLELGDSALYLCASRITGDYGYTFGSGTRLTVV.

CDR3 protein: CASSSQGVAGANVLTF. The CDR3 DNA reads as TGTGCCAGCAGTTCTCAGGGCGTGGCTGGGGCCAACGTCCTGACTTTC. The J gene is TRBJ2-6, the V gene TRBV27; the D gene is possibly TRBD1 (5 bases). Trimming shortened V by 4 bases and J by 2 bases, and 12 bases separated the two germline ends. The germline gives CDR1 MNHEY, CDR2 SMNVEV (reference sequence). The CDR3 totals 16 residues.

The chain links TRBV29-1 to TRBJ2-3; a possible D gene is TRBD2 (5 bases). The CDR3 consists of 12 residues. The V gene's germline CDR1 is SQVTM and CDR2 ANQGSEA. Deletions cut 6 bases from V and 5 bases from J, with 12 bases between. The CDR3 sequence: CSVEKRRDTQYF. The DNA of the CDR3 is TGCAGCGTCGAAAAGCGGAGAGATACGCAGTATTTT.

This clone was seen a single time. This chain joins TRBV25-1 and TRBJ2-2; D call uncertain. This CDR3 is built from 15 residues. V was pared by 4 bases and J by 0 bases, with 9 bases between. Germline CDR1 and CDR2: MGHDK and SYGVNS. The CDR3 sequence is CASSASNANTGELFF. The CDR3 DNA reads as TGTGCCAGCAGTGCCTCTAACGCGAACACCGGGGAGCTGTTTTTT.

CDR3 bases: TGTGCCAGCAGTTCCCCAGGGAGGCAAACCTACGAGCAGTACTTC. Translation: CASSSPGRQTYEQYF. This sequence joins TRBV28 and TRBJ2-7, with D perhaps TRBD2 (6 bases). This CDR3 is built from 15 residues. Trimming cost V 4 bases and J 2 bases, with 15 bases left between them. Germline lookup yields CDR1 MDHEN and CDR2 SYDVKM.

Worth noting for this clone: A far larger clone is one base from this, pointing to a likely read error. The chain uses TRBV1 and TRBJ1-1; TRBD1 is the table's D call and was not checked against the DNA. TRBV1 has pseudogene status. CDR3 length equals 15 residues. Here the CDR3 reads CTSSREDRENTEAFF. DNA for the CDR3: TGCACCAGCAGCCGAGAAGACAGGGAGAACACTGAAGCTTTCTTT.

The chain uses TRBV7-2 and TRBJ2-3; 8 bases match TRBD2. The V gene end was trimmed by 5 bases and the J gene end by 1 base; junction bases not matched to a gene: 5. This CDR3 has 15 residues. The germline V gene has CDR1 SGHTA and CDR2 FQGNSA. In DNA form, the CDR3 reads TGTGCCAGCAGCAAGGGACTAGGCCGCACAGATACGCAGTATTTT. Its translation is CASSKGLGRTDTQYF.

This sequence joins TRBV6-1 and TRBJ1-3, with D hard to call. CDR3 length: 15 amino acids. V dropped 1 base and J dropped 0 bases, with 7 bases sitting between them. Looked up from germline, CDR1 is MNHNS and CDR2 is SASEGT. The CDR3 protein is CASSEETGSGNTIYF. CDR3 DNA sequence: TGTGCCAGCAGTGAAGAGACGGGCTCTGGAAACACCATATATTTT.

On this clone itself: The same CDR3 is also encoded by other DNA sequences in this sample. The chain combines TRBV28 with TRBJ2-5; no definite D call. CDR3 length equals 12 residues. The V end was cut by 2 bases, the J end by 5 bases, with 6 bases between. Germline CDR1 MDHEN, CDR2 SYDVKM. The CDR3 bases are TGTGCCAGCAGTTTACCCCAGGAGACCCAGTACTTC. Amino acid sequence: CASSLPQETQYF.

This rearrangement joins TRBV27 to TRBJ2-7, with 8 bases identical to TRBD1. Germline CDR1 is MNHEY and CDR2 is SMNVEV (reference sequence). Trimming removed 3 bases from V and 2 bases from J; junction bases left unmatched: 3. CDR3 length: 14 residues. CDR3 sequence (DNA): TGTGCCAGCAGTTTTGACAGGGGAACCTACGAGCAGTACTTC. Translation: CASSFDRGTYEQYF.

The chain couples TRBV18 to TRBJ2-5; unclear D gene. Trimming removed 0 bases from V and 4 bases from J, with 6 bases in between. This CDR3 is 13 amino acids long. CDR1 and CDR2 (germline): KGHSH, LQKENI. The CDR3, as DNA: TGTGCCAGCTCACCACCAGAAGGAGAGACCCAGTACTTC. Its translation is CASSPPEGETQYF.

The genes are TRBV28 and TRBJ1-1; tentatively, D is TRBD1 (5 bases). V shed 6 bases and J shed 4 bases, with 18 bases lying between them. The CDR3 totals 15 residues. Germline V gene data show CDR1 as MDHEN and CDR2 as SYDVKM. CDR3 sequence reads: CASSRGGQGGTEAFF. CDR3 sequence (DNA): TGTGCCAGCAGCCGAGGAGGTCAGGGAGGCACTGAAGCTTTCTTT.

In the case of this clone: Since a far larger clone is one base different, this is likely a read error. The chain employs TRBV25-1 and TRBJ1-2, with D possibly being TRBD1 (6 bases). From germline, CDR1 is MGHDK and CDR2 SYGVNS. The CDR3 is 14 residues long. CDR3 region: CAGSPDRPWDGYTF. The CDR3, as DNA: TGTGCCGGCAGCCCCGACAGGCCTTGGGATGGCTACACCTTC.

This clone was found a few times. The chain is built from TRBV7-2 and TRBJ1-2; unclear D gene. From germline, CDR1 is SGHTA and CDR2 FQGNSA. There are 12 residues in the CDR3. V was clipped by 5 bases and J by 4 bases, with 8 bases between them. CDR3 sequence: CASSRGGYGYTF. The CDR3 DNA sequence: TGTGCCAGCAGCCGGGGTGGCTATGGCTACACCTTC. The complete variable domain, with remaining parts taken from reference TRBV7-2 and TRBJ1-2, reads GAGVSQSPSNKVTEKGKDVELRCDPISGHTALYWYRQSLGQGLEFLIYFQGNSAPDKSGLPSDRFSAERTGGSVSTLTIQRTQQEDSAVYLCASSRGGYGYTFGSGTRLTVV.

The chain is built from TRBV7-9 and TRBJ2-5; TRBD2 aligns across 11 bases. Germline V gene sequence: CDR1 SEHNR, CDR2 FQNEAQ (reference sequence). CDR3 length: 19 amino acids. V shed 5 bases and J 2 bases; nucleotides not matched to a gene: 16. CDR3 in amino acids: CASSLLVTSGSLYQETQYF. The DNA of the CDR3 is TGTGCCAGCAGCCTGCTTGTAACTAGCGGGAGTCTGTATCAAGAGACCCAGTACTTC. Combining the CDR3 with reference TRBV7-9 and TRBJ2-5 gives the whole variable domain DTGVSQNPRHKITKRGQNVTFRCDPISEHNRLYWYRQTLGQGPEFLTYFQNEAQLEKSRLLSDRFSAERPKGSFSTLEIQRTEQGDSAMYLCASSLLVTSGSLYQETQYFGPGTRLLVL.

The genes are TRBV18 and TRBJ1-5; weak D call: TRBD1 (5 bases). Looked up from germline, CDR1 is KGHSH and CDR2 is LQKENI. This CDR3 region has 17 residues. Trimming took 4 bases from V and 1 from J, leaving 17 bases between them. The CDR3 is CASSLRPETASNQPQHF. The CDR3 nucleotides read TGTGCCAGCTCACTCCGGCCCGAGACAGCAAGCAATCAGCCCCAGCATTTT.

The V gene is TRBV5-1, the J gene TRBJ2-3, with D maybe TRBD1 (5 bases). There are 15 residues in the CDR3. V was cut by 0 bases and J by 0 bases, with 8 bases left in between. Germline V gene lookup returns CDR1 SGHRS and CDR2 YFSETQ. The CDR3 DNA is TGCGCCAGCAGCTTGGAACAGGCGAGCACAGATACGCAGTATTTT. This gives the protein CASSLEQASTDTQYF.

The chain uses TRBV4-2 and TRBJ2-2, with D possibly matching TRBD1 (6 bases). Per the germline V gene, CDR1 is LGHNA and CDR2 is YNFKEQ. The CDR3 has 17 residues. Trimming took 4 bases from V and 2 from J, leaving 17 bases between them. In DNA form, the CDR3 reads TGTGCCAGCAGCCGAGAGCTCGTGGGGACAAACACCGGGGAGCTGTTTTTT. Protein product: CASSRELVGTNTGELFF.

The chain has TRBV5-1 and TRBJ2-1; 14 bases map to TRBD2. In germline, CDR1 is SGHRS, CDR2 YFSETQ. This CDR3 is built from 17 residues. V gave up 4 bases and J gave up 1 base; unmatched junction bases: 4. The CDR3 nucleotides are TGCGCCAGCAGCCTGACTAGCGGGAGGGGTTCCTACAATGAGCAGTTCTTC. Its protein is CASSLTSGRGSYNEQFF.

V is TRBV5-8 and J is TRBJ1-2; D not resolved. The CDR3 spans 13 residues. The germline gives CDR1 SGHTS, CDR2 YDEGEE. V lost 0 bases and J 6 bases, leaving 9 bases between the germline ends. CDR3: CASSLVEFDGYTF. Here the CDR3 DNA reads TGTGCCAGCAGCTTGGTGGAGTTCGATGGCTACACCTTC.

Comment on this clone: Other DNA sequences in this specimen translate into the identical CDR3. The chain has TRBV30 and TRBJ1-5; 8 positions agree with TRBD1. Germline V gene sequence: CDR1 GTSNPN, CDR2 SVGIG (reference sequence). This CDR3 is built from 13 residues. V shed 1 base and J 4 bases; nucleotides not matched to a gene: 0. The CDR3 bases are TGTGCCTGGAGTGGACAGGGGAATCAGCCCCAGCATTTT. This encodes CAWSGQGNQPQHF.

This clone was detected only once. The V gene is TRBV5-1, the J gene TRBJ1-4; the match to TRBD1 covers 10 bases. Germline-derived CDR1 and CDR2 are SGHRS and YFSETQ. CDR3 length: 15 amino acids. The J segment lost 8 bases and the V segment lost 3 bases, leaving 7 bases of the junction unmatched. The CDR3 region has the DNA TGCGCCAGCAGCTCGTCCGGGACAGGGGAGGAAAAACTGTTTTTT. It specifies CASSSSGTGEEKLFF. Supplemented by reference TRBV5-1 and TRBJ1-4, the full variable domain reads KAGVTQTPRYLIKTRGQQVTLSCSPISGHRSVSWYQQTPGQGLQFLFEYFSETQRNKGNFPGRFSGRQFSNSRSEMNVSTLELGDSALYLCASSSSGTGEEKLFFGSGTQLSVL.

The chain has TRBV29-1 and TRBJ2-7, with TRBD1 as a possible D gene (5 bases). Germline lookup yields CDR1 SQVTM and CDR2 ANQGSEA. Trimming cost V 6 bases and J 6 bases, with 12 bases left between them. The CDR3 extends over 11 amino acids. In DNA form, the CDR3 reads TGCAGCGTCTCGACCCAGGGCGAGCAGTACTTC. This gives the protein CSVSTQGEQYF.

The chain couples TRBV5-6 to TRBJ2-1, with 10 bases identical to TRBD2. The V and J ends lost 1 base and 4 bases, in that order; junction bases with no gene match: 2. In germline, CDR1 is SGHDT, CDR2 YYEEEE. The CDR3 covers 15 residues. The CDR3 DNA sequence: TGTGCCAGCAGCTTGTCTAGCGGGAGTTACAATGAGCAGTTCTTC. Translating gives CASSLSSGSYNEQFF.

This clone was found once. This is likely an artifact of a read error, given a far larger clone one base away. The gene calls are TRBV10-3 and TRBJ1-5; TRBD1 aligns across 7 bases. The germline V gene encodes CDR1 ENHRY and CDR2 SYGVKD. The CDR3 is made up of 13 amino acids. Trimming removed 11 bases from V and 4 bases from J; junction bases left unmatched: 8. CDR3 region: CAVTGDSNQPQHF. CDR3 coding DNA: TGTGCCGTCACAGGGGACTCGAATCAGCCCCAGCATTTT.

This chain links TRBV10-1 with TRBJ1-5; D might be TRBD1 (6 bases). V shed 2 bases and J shed 7 bases, with 21 bases lying between them. The V gene's germline CDR1 is WNHNN and CDR2 SYGVQD (reference sequence). CDR3 length: 17 residues. CDR3 bases: TGCGCCAGCAGTGAGCCCGAACAGGGATCGGCGGAACAGCCCCAGCATTTT. Its translation is CASSEPEQGSAEQPQHF.

A note on this clone: A read error likely explains this, since a far larger clone differs by one base. The gene calls are TRBV30 and TRBJ1-2; no clear D. The germline CDR1 and CDR2 sequences are GTSNPN and SVGIG (reference sequence). The CDR3 contains 12 residues. The CDR3 region has the DNA TGTGCCTGGAGTCGACCGACCTATGACTACACCTTC. Translation: CAWSRPTYDYTF. The complete variable domain, with remaining parts taken from reference TRBV30 and TRBJ1-2, reads SQTIHQWPATLVQPVGSPLSLECTVEGTSNPNLYWYRQAAGRGLQLLFYSVGIGQISSEVPQNLSASRPQDRQFILSSKKLLLSDSGFYLCAWSRPTYDYTFGSGTRLTVV.

This chain joins TRBV27 and TRBJ1-5; the match to TRBD1 covers 9 bases. V gave up 0 bases and J gave up 9 bases; unmatched junction bases: 3. CDR1 and CDR2 (germline): MNHEY, SMNVEV (reference sequence). The CDR3 is made up of 14 amino acids. The CDR3 here is CASSLSGQGLPQHF. In DNA, the CDR3 is TGTGCCAGCAGTTTATCGGGACAGGGTCTGCCCCAGCATTTT.